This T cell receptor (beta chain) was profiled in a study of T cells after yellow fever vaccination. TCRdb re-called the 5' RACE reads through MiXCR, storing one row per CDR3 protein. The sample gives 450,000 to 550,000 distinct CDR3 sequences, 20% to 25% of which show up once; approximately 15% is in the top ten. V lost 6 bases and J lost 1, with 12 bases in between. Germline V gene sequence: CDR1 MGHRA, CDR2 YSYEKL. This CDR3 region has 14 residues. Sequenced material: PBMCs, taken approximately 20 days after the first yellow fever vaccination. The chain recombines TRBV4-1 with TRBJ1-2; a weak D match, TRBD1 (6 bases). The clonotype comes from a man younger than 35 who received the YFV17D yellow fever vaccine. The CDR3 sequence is CASRGAENNYGYTF. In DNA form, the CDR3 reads TGCGCCAGCAGGGGGGCGGAGAATAACTATGGCTACACCTTC.